This is a list of T cell receptor beta chains from one sample in a study of blood T cell repertoires in COVID-19. Data came from immunoSEQ multiplex PCR; TCRdb stores just in-frame clones and leaves some out. Of 100,000 to 120,000 clones listed, less than 90% are singletons. The sample was peripheral blood. The receptors were sampled from a man aged 50-59 years with acute or convalescent COVID-19. The CDR3 runs from the conserved cysteine through the conserved F or W. Each record gives: D gene, clone size, J gene, V gene, CDR3 DNA, CDR3 protein. D genes are given only for firm matches. Size is omitted from some rows. Given values are once, few, many or a class for expanded clones.

d_call: .
clone_size: .
j_call: TRBJ1-5
v_call: TRBV10-3
cdr3_nt: TGTGCCAGCAGTGACTTGGGACTCCCCAATCAGCCCCAGCATTTT
cdr3_aa: CASSDLGLPNQPQHF

d_call: TRBD1
clone_size: .
j_call: TRBJ2-7
v_call: TRBV9
cdr3_nt: TGTGCCAGCAGCGCTGGGACAGGTGGTCGACTGGGGGAGCAGTACTTC
cdr3_aa: CASSAGTGGRLGEQYF

d_call: TRBD1
clone_size: .
j_call: TRBJ1-2
v_call: TRBV9
cdr3_nt: TGTGCCAGCAGCGTCTATTCAGGGGGTTATGGCTACACCTTC
cdr3_aa: CASSVYSGGYGYTF

d_call: TRBD1
clone_size: .
j_call: TRBJ2-3
v_call: TRBV19
cdr3_nt: TGTGCCAGTAGTGGACTACAGGACAGGGGAACAGATACGCAGTATTTT
cdr3_aa: CASSGLQDRGTDTQYF

d_call: TRBD2
clone_size: .
j_call: TRBJ2-1
v_call: TRBV5-8
cdr3_nt: TGTGCCAGCAGCCCGGGAGAAGCGGGACGTTTCAATGAGCAGTTCTTC
cdr3_aa: CASSPGEAGRFNEQFF

d_call: .
clone_size: once
j_call: TRBJ1-2
v_call: TRBV7-6
cdr3_nt: TGTGCCAGCAGCTTAAGTGGGGGGAATTACGGCTACACCTTC
cdr3_aa: CASSLSGGNYGYTF

d_call: TRBD1
clone_size: .
j_call: TRBJ1-4
v_call: TRBV28
cdr3_nt: TGTGCCAGCAGTTCTACAGGGGGGACTAATGAAAAACTGTTTTTT
cdr3_aa: CASSSTGGTNEKLFF

d_call: TRBD1
clone_size: .
j_call: TRBJ2-7
v_call: TRBV6-5
cdr3_nt: TGTGCCAGCCTCCGGGACAGGGTTTCCTACGAGCAGTACTTC
cdr3_aa: CASLRDRVSYEQYF

d_call: .
clone_size: .
j_call: TRBJ1-1
v_call: TRBV25-1
cdr3_nt: TGTGCCAGCAGTGAAGACCCAGGGGCAGGGACCAACACTGAAGCTTTCTTT
cdr3_aa: CASSEDPGAGTNTEAFF

d_call: TRBD1
clone_size: .
j_call: TRBJ1-1
v_call: TRBV2
cdr3_nt: TGTGCCAGCAGTGACGGACAGGGCACTGAAGCTTTCTTT
cdr3_aa: CASSDGQGTEAFF

d_call: TRBD2
clone_size: .
j_call: TRBJ2-1
v_call: TRBV7-8
cdr3_nt: TGTGCCAGCAGCTTATCCTCTCTAGCGGTGAACAATGAGCAGTTCTTC
cdr3_aa: CASSLSSLAVNNEQFF

d_call: .
clone_size: .
j_call: TRBJ2-7
v_call: TRBV18
cdr3_nt: TGTGCCAGCTCACCACCGGGCAGATCGAGTCCCTACGAGCAGTACTTC
cdr3_aa: CASSPPGRSSPYEQYF

d_call: TRBD1
clone_size: .
j_call: TRBJ2-7
v_call: TRBV9
cdr3_nt: TGTGCCAGCAGCCAAGGGGGCAGGGCAGGGGGTTACGAGCAGTACTTC
cdr3_aa: CASSQGGRAGGYEQYF

d_call: TRBD2
clone_size: .
j_call: TRBJ2-1
v_call: TRBV27
cdr3_nt: TGTGCCAGCAGTTTTTGGGGGGGTGAGCAGTTCTTC
cdr3_aa: CASSFWGGEQFF

d_call: .
clone_size: .
j_call: TRBJ2-6
v_call: TRBV9
cdr3_nt: TGTGCCAGCAGCCATATGAGAAGCTCTGGGGCCAACGTCCTGACTTTC
cdr3_aa: CASSHMRSSGANVLTF

d_call: TRBD2
clone_size: .
j_call: TRBJ2-2
v_call: TRBV6-5
cdr3_nt: TGTGCCAGCATATTTAGCGGGGACACCGGGGAGCTGTTTTTT
cdr3_aa: CASIFSGDTGELFF

d_call: .
clone_size: .
j_call: TRBJ2-4
v_call: TRBV6-1
cdr3_nt: TGTGCCAGCAGTGAATCAGGTCTAAGTAAAAACATTCAGTACTTC
cdr3_aa: CASSESGLSKNIQYF

d_call: TRBD2
clone_size: .
j_call: TRBJ2-5
v_call: TRBV2
cdr3_nt: TGTGCCAGCAAGCTAGCGGGGGAGGAGACCCAGTACTTC
cdr3_aa: CASKLAGEETQYF

d_call: .
clone_size: .
j_call: TRBJ1-4
v_call: TRBV19
cdr3_nt: TGTGCCAGTAGTATCTTGAGGCAGCCAACTGAAAAACTGTTTTTT
cdr3_aa: CASSILRQPTEKLFF

d_call: .
clone_size: few
j_call: TRBJ2-7
v_call: TRBV6-4
cdr3_nt: TGTGCCAGCAGTGGAGTAGCAGGAGGCTCCGAGCAGTACTTC
cdr3_aa: CASSGVAGGSEQYF

d_call: TRBD2
clone_size: .
j_call: TRBJ2-7
v_call: TRBV5-1
cdr3_nt: TGCGCCAGCAGCTTGGACGGGAGGGCCTCGGAGCAGTACTTC
cdr3_aa: CASSLDGRASEQYF

d_call: TRBD2
clone_size: once
j_call: TRBJ2-2
v_call: TRBV30
cdr3_nt: TGTGCCTGGAGTGTCAGTGTCAGGACTAGCGGGACCGGGGAGCTGTTTTTT
cdr3_aa: CAWSVSVRTSGTGELFF

d_call: TRBD1
clone_size: .
j_call: TRBJ1-4
v_call: TRBV11-3
cdr3_nt: TGTGCCAGCAGCTTAGCCGGGACAGGGGGCGATGGAAAACTGTTTTTT
cdr3_aa: CASSLAGTGGDGKLFF

d_call: TRBD1
clone_size: few
j_call: TRBJ1-2
v_call: TRBV6-5
cdr3_nt: TGTGCCAGCAGTACCCGACAGGGCGATGGCTACACCTTC
cdr3_aa: CASSTRQGDGYTF

d_call: TRBD1
clone_size: many
j_call: TRBJ1-2
v_call: TRBV5-6
cdr3_nt: TGTGCCAGCAGCCTACCCTCGGACAGGGTTCGAGGCTACACCTTC
cdr3_aa: CASSLPSDRVRGYTF

d_call: TRBD1
clone_size: few
j_call: TRBJ2-2
v_call: TRBV23-1
cdr3_nt: TGCGCCAGCAGTCAAGGTCCTCAGGGGGCAAACACCGGGGAGCTGTTTTTT
cdr3_aa: CASSQGPQGANTGELFF

d_call: .
clone_size: .
j_call: TRBJ2-5
v_call: TRBV3-1/TRBV3-2
cdr3_nt: TGTGCCAGCAGCCAGAGTGTGGAGACCCAGTACTTC
cdr3_aa: CASSQSVETQYF

d_call: .
clone_size: .
j_call: TRBJ2-5
v_call: TRBV7-3
cdr3_nt: TGTGCCAGCAGCTTATCAAATCAAGAGACCCAGTACTTC
cdr3_aa: CASSLSNQETQYF

d_call: .
clone_size: .
j_call: TRBJ1-2
v_call: TRBV7-8
cdr3_nt: TGTGCCAGCAGCTCGCGCTGGGAGCTGGGTGGCTACACCTTC
cdr3_aa: CASSSRWELGGYTF

d_call: .
clone_size: few
j_call: TRBJ1-2
v_call: TRBV12-5
cdr3_nt: TGTGCTAGTGGTCTCTATCAAATCGACAGCCGCTACACCTTC
cdr3_aa: CASGLYQIDSRYTF

d_call: TRBD1
clone_size: .
j_call: TRBJ1-2
v_call: TRBV6-5
cdr3_nt: TGTGCCAGCAGGGGGGACAGGTCCTATGGCTACACCTTC
cdr3_aa: CASRGDRSYGYTF

d_call: .
clone_size: .
j_call: TRBJ2-7
v_call: TRBV5-1
cdr3_nt: TGCGCCAGCAGCTTGGATAGGGGGTTGCTCGAGCAGTACTTC
cdr3_aa: CASSLDRGLLEQYF

d_call: TRBD1
clone_size: once
j_call: TRBJ2-7
v_call: TRBV11-2
cdr3_nt: TGTGCCAGCAGCTTAATAGCAGGGGGCGCGTTTAAGAGCTCCTACGAGCAGTACTTC
cdr3_aa: CASSLIAGGAFKSSYEQYF

d_call: .
clone_size: .
j_call: TRBJ1-4
v_call: TRBV4-2
cdr3_nt: TGTGCCAGCAGCCAGATAAGGGGGACTAATGAAAAACTGTTTTTT
cdr3_aa: CASSQIRGTNEKLFF

d_call: .
clone_size: .
j_call: TRBJ2-6
v_call: TRBV6-5
cdr3_nt: TGTGCCAGCACAGGGGTTGGGGCCAACGTCCTGACTTTC
cdr3_aa: CASTGVGANVLTF

d_call: TRBD1
clone_size: .
j_call: TRBJ2-7
v_call: TRBV10-2
cdr3_nt: TGCGCCAGTACAGGGGGCACTACCTACGAGCAGTACTTC
cdr3_aa: CASTGGTTYEQYF

d_call: .
clone_size: .
j_call: TRBJ2-2
v_call: TRBV5-1
cdr3_nt: TGCGCCAGCAGCGGCGGGACAGAGAACACCGGGGAGCTGTTTTTT
cdr3_aa: CASSGGTENTGELFF

d_call: TRBD2
clone_size: .
j_call: TRBJ2-2
v_call: TRBV5-8
cdr3_nt: TGTGCCAGCAGCAGAGGGACTAGCGGCTTCACCGGGGAGCTGTTTTTT
cdr3_aa: CASSRGTSGFTGELFF

d_call: TRBD2
clone_size: .
j_call: TRBJ2-7
v_call: TRBV5-1
cdr3_nt: TGCGCCAGCAGCCGCGTAGCGGGAGGATCCTACGAGCAGTACTTC
cdr3_aa: CASSRVAGGSYEQYF